Listed here are 10 T cell receptor beta chains from one sample, sequenced in a study of graft-versus-host responses after intestinal transplantation. Which antigens these TCRs recognize remains unknown. Assay used: immunoSEQ multiplex PCR; TCRdb lists only in-frame clones, some missing. This table holds over 40,000 clones, 84% found once. The sequencing here drew on unstimulated CD4+ T cells sorted from spleen or lymph node cells, taken before transplant. The source is a human donor who was the organ donor for an intestinal transplant.

J is TRBJ2-3 and V is TRBV7-9; no clear D. Germline V gene lookup returns CDR1 SEHNR and CDR2 FQNEAQ (reference sequence). This CDR3 comprises 12 residues. Trimming cost V 8 bases and J 1 base, with 7 bases left between them. The CDR3 sequence is CASDYGTDTQYF. The DNA for the CDR3 is TGTGCCAGCGATTACGGCACAGATACGCAGTATTTT.

The chain recombines TRBV18 with TRBJ1-5, with D tentatively TRBD1 (6 bases). The germline CDR1 and CDR2 sequences are KGHSH and LQKENI. CDR3 length equals 17 residues. Trimming took 2 bases from V and 2 from J, leaving 16 bases between them. The CDR3 DNA sequence: TGTGCCAGCTCACCATATTTCACAGGGATGGGCAATCAGCCCCAGCATTTT. The encoded protein is CASSPYFTGMGNQPQHF.

This clone was recorded a few times. This chain connects TRBV19 to TRBJ2-3; no clear D. There are 15 residues in the CDR3. Trimming removed 3 bases at V and 2 bases at J, with 12 bases between. Germline V gene lookup returns CDR1 LNHDA and CDR2 SQIVND (reference sequence). CDR3 sequence (DNA): TGTGCCAGTAGTATGGGCAGGTCCTCCACAGATACGCAGTATTTT. Translation: CASSMGRSSTDTQYF. The whole variable domain, remainder taken from reference TRBV19 and TRBJ2-3, is DGGITQSPKYLFRKEGQNVTLSCEQNLNHDAMYWYRQDPGQGLRLIYYSQIVNDFQKGDIAEGYSVSREKKESFPLTVTSAQKNPTAFYLCASSMGRSSTDTQYFGPGTRLTVL.

This clone has a handful of counts. V usage is TRBV7-6 and J usage is TRBJ2-1, with 9 nucleotides matching TRBD2. This CDR3 has 15 residues. Trimming took 4 bases from V and 6 from J; bases not matched to a gene: 7. CDR1 is SGHVS, CDR2 FNYEAQ, per germline. The CDR3 sequence is CASSWGLADFNEQFF. The DNA of the CDR3 is TGTGCCAGCAGCTGGGGACTAGCAGATTTCAATGAGCAGTTCTTC.

The genes are TRBV12-5 and TRBJ2-5; D perhaps matches TRBD1 (5 bases). V lost 2 bases and J 5 bases, leaving 9 bases between the germline ends. Germline V gives CDR1 LGHNT, CDR2 FRNRAP. The CDR3 covers 13 residues. The CDR3 loop is CASGLFRAETQYF. In DNA, the CDR3 is TGTGCTAGTGGTTTGTTCAGGGCTGAGACCCAGTACTTC.

This clone was counted a few times. V usage is TRBV6-6 and J usage is TRBJ2-6, with D perhaps given as TRBD1 or TRBD2 (5 bases each). Germline CDR1 and CDR2: MNHNY and SVGAGI (reference sequence). The CDR3 consists of 15 residues. V lost 0 bases, J lost 2 bases, and 5 bases lay in between. CDR3 amino acids: CASSYSGAGANVLTF. The DNA of the CDR3 is TGTGCCAGCAGTTACTCGGGGGCTGGGGCCAACGTCCTGACTTTC.

This chain joins TRBV6-5 and TRBJ1-1; 8 bases match TRBD1. CDR3 length equals 14 residues. CDR1 and CDR2 (germline): MNHEY, SVGAGI. V was pared by 2 bases and J by 4 bases, with 3 bases of the junction left unmatched. CDR3 in amino acids: CASSYVRGRTEAFF. The CDR3 region has the DNA TGTGCCAGCAGTTACGTCAGGGGGCGCACTGAAGCTTTCTTT.

The V and J genes are TRBV5-4 and TRBJ2-3; TRBD1 matches 10 bases. Germline V gene sequence: CDR1 SGHNT, CDR2 YYREEE (reference sequence). This CDR3 has 16 residues. V was pared by 5 bases and J by 2 bases, with 8 bases of the junction left unmatched. Here the CDR3 reads CASSSTGGWVTDTQYF. The CDR3 DNA follows: TGTGCCAGCAGTTCGACAGGGGGCTGGGTCACAGATACGCAGTATTTT.

The chain uses TRBV4-1 and TRBJ2-5; the match to TRBD2 covers 9 bases. Germline V gene data show CDR1 as MGHRA and CDR2 as YSYEKL. The CDR3 covers 15 residues. V shed 0 bases and J 1 base; nucleotides not matched to a gene: 0. The CDR3 region is CASSQERGGQETQYF. The CDR3 region has the DNA TGCGCCAGCAGCCAAGAGCGGGGGGGCCAAGAGACCCAGTACTTC.

This chain links TRBV11-3 with TRBJ2-3; 7 bases fit TRBD2. The length of the CDR3 is 16 residues. The germline V gene encodes CDR1 SGHNT and CDR2 YENEEA. V dropped 3 bases and J dropped 3; count of bases not matched to a gene: 9. For the CDR3, the DNA is TGTGCCAGCAGCTTCAGCGGGGCCCTAGGAACAGATACGCAGTATTTT. It yields the protein CASSFSGALGTDTQYF.